Listed below are T cell receptor beta chains from one sample, sequenced in a study. TCRdb passed the RT-PCR reads through MiXCR, listing each CDR3 protein once. The data hold fewer than 800,000 distinct CDR3 sequences, with 12% to 15% observed a single time. The material sequenced was memory CD4+ T cells from blood. The receptors stem from a female donor in good health, serving as a healthy control. Each CDR3 is given with its conserved first and last residue. A D gene is named only where the DNA matches it firmly. Some rows mark clone size as missing; the rest say once, few, many or name a class of expanded clone.

D,J,size,V,DNA,CDR3
-,TRBJ2-1,many,TRBV4-1,TGCGCCAGCAGCCCGCCCGACAGGCCAACTAATGAGCAGTTCTTC,CASSPPDRPTNEQFF
TRBD2,TRBJ2-7,-,TRBV3-1,TGTGCCAGCAGCGGGACTAGCGGGCCAGTACAGTACTTC,CASSGTSGPVQYF
TRBD2,TRBJ2-1,-,TRBV4-3,TGCGCCAGCAGCCAACCTGGACTAGGGAGTGAGCAGTTCTTC,CASSQPGLGSEQFF
TRBD2,TRBJ2-1,-,TRBV5-1,TGCGCCAGCAGCTTGGGACCCGCGGGAGGGGGTAGGAGTGAGCAGTTCTTC,CASSLGPAGGGRSEQFF
-,TRBJ1-5,few,TRBV4-1,TGCGCCAGCAGCCAAGGGAGGGGGGGGAGAAATCAGCCCCAGCATTTT,CASSQGRGGRNQPQHF
-,TRBJ1-1,many,TRBV11-2,TGTGCCAGCAGCCCAACAGTTTCCATGAACACTGAAGCTTTCTTT,CASSPTVSMNTEAFF
-,TRBJ2-5,many,TRBV28,TGTGCCAGCAGGGGTAGCGGACCGGAAGAGACCCAGTACTTC,CASRGSGPEETQYF
TRBD1,TRBJ2-2,many,TRBV6-2/TRBV6-3,TGTGCCAGCTGGGACAGGGACACCGGGGAGCTGTTTTTT,CASWDRDTGELFF
-,TRBJ1-1,-,TRBV6-1,TGTGCCACTCGGGCGAGGACTGAAGCTTTCTTT,CATRARTEAFF
TRBD1,TRBJ1-2,-,TRBV6-5,TGTGCCAGCAGCCCCGAATTGACAGGGAACTATGGCTACACCTTC,CASSPELTGNYGYTF
-,TRBJ2-2,many,TRBV5-6,TGTGCCAGCAGCTTGACGGGGCTGAACACCGGGGAGCTGTTTTTT,CASSLTGLNTGELFF
TRBD2,TRBJ2-1,few,TRBV7-6,TGTGCCAGCAGTTTAGCCACTAGCGGGGCCGGGGAATCGCAGTTCTTC,CASSLATSGAGESQFF
-,TRBJ2-7,-,TRBV6-6,TGTGCCAGCAGTACATGGGGCATCCACTCCTACGAGCAGTACTTC,CASSTWGIHSYEQYF
-,TRBJ1-6,-,TRBV5-6,TGTGCCAGCAGCACCAACCCAAGGACCTGGCAGGGAATAGTGTCACCCCTCCACTTT,CASSTNPRTWQGIVSPLHF
-,TRBJ1-2,few,TRBV6-5,TGTGCCAGCAGTTACGAACCGGAGTATGGCTACACCTTC,CASSYEPEYGYTF
TRBD1,TRBJ1-1,many,TRBV3-1,TGTGCCAGCAGCCAGTCGGGACAGGGGAACACTGAAGCTTTCTTT,CASSQSGQGNTEAFF
-,TRBJ1-6,-,TRBV7-9,TGTGCCAGCAGCTTACCTGCCGACGGTTCACCCCTCCACTTT,CASSLPADGSPLHF
TRBD2,TRBJ2-3,many,TRBV5-1,TGCGCCAGCAGCTTGGAGCGGGGGGCTAGCACAGATACGCAGTATTTT,CASSLERGASTDTQYF
-,TRBJ2-1,-,TRBV28,TGTGCCAGCAGTTCGGAATCGCTCCGTGAGCAGTTCTTC,CASSSESLREQFF
-,TRBJ2-7,-,TRBV5-1,TGCGCCAGCAGCTTGGAAAGTAGGGGAGCAGAACTGAACTTC,CASSLESRGAELNF
-,TRBJ2-3,-,TRBV30,TGTGCCTGGAGTGGCCATTCTAGCGAAACCTACACTAGCACAGATACGCAGTATTTT,CAWSGHSSETYTSTDTQYF
-,TRBJ1-1,few,TRBV7-9,TGTGCCAGCAGCTTAGCGCCGGGCAGTTTATTGACTGAAGCTTTCTTT,CASSLAPGSLLTEAFF
TRBD2,TRBJ2-2,-,TRBV6-2/TRBV6-3,TGTGCCAGCAACACCGGACTAGAAGGCGGGGAGCTGTTTTTT,CASNTGLEGGELFF
-,TRBJ1-4,once,TRBV15,TGTGCCACCCGGCCGGGCAGGGGAAATGAAAAACTGTTTTTT,CATRPGRGNEKLFF
-,TRBJ2-3,-,TRBV6-2/TRBV6-3,TGTGCCAGCAGTTACGGGGGGGCCGCAGATACGCAGTATTTT,CASSYGGAADTQYF
-,TRBJ1-1,-,TRBV18,TGTGCCAGCTCACCCCAGGAAGGGAGCACTGAAGCTTTCTTT,CASSPQEGSTEAFF